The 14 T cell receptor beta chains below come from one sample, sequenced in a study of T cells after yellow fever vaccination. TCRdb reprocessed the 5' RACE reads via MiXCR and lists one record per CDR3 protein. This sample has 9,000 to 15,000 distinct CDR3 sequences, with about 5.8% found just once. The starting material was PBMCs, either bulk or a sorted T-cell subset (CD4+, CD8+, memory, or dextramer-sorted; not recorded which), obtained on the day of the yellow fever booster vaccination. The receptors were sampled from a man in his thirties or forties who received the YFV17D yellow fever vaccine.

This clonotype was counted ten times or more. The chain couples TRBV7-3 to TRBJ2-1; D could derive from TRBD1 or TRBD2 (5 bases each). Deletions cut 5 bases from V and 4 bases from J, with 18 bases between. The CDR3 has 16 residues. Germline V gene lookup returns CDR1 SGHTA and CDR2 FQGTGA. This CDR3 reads CASSPLEGPKYNEQFF. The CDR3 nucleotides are TGTGCCAGCAGCCCGTTAGAGGGACCAAAATACAATGAGCAGTTCTTC. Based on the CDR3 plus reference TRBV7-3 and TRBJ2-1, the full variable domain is GAGVSQTPSNKVTEKGKYVELRCDPISGHTALYWYRQSLGQGPEFLIYFQGTGAADDSGLPNDRFFAVRPEGSVSTLKIQRTERGDSAVYLCASSPLEGPKYNEQFFGPGTRLTVL.

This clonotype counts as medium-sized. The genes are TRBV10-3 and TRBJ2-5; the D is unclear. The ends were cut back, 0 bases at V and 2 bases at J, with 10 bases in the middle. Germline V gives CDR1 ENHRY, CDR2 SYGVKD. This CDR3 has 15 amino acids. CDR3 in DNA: TGTGCCATCAGTGAGTCATGGGCCCAACAAGAGACCCAGTACTTC. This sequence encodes CAISESWAQQETQYF.

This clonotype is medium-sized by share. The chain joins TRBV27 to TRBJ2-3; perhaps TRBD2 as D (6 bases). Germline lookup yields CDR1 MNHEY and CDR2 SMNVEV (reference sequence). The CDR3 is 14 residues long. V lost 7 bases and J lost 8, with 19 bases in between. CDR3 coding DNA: TGTGCCAGCACCCGGGCGGGACCCGTTCCTACGCAGTATTTT. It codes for CASTRAGPVPTQYF.

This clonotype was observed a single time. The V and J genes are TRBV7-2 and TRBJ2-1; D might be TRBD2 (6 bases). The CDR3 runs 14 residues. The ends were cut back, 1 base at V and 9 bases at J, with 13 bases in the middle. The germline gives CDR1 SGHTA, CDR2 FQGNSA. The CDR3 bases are TGTGCCAGCAGCTTAGAAGCTAGCGCTAGTGAGCAGTTCTTC. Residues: CASSLEASASEQFF.

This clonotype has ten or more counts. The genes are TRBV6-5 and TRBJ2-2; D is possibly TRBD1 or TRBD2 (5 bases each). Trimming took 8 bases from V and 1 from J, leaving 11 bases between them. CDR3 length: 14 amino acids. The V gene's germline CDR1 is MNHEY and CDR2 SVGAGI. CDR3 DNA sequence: TGTGCCAGCGAGGGGATTATGAACACCGGGGAGCTGTTTTTT. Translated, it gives CASEGIMNTGELFF.

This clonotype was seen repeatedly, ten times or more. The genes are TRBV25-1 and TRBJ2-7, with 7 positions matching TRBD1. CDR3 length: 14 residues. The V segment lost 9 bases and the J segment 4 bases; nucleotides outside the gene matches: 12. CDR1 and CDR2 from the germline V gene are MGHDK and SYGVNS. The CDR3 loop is CASSPNRGAYEQYF. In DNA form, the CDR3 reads TGTGCCAGTTCTCCGAACAGGGGAGCGTACGAGCAGTACTTC.

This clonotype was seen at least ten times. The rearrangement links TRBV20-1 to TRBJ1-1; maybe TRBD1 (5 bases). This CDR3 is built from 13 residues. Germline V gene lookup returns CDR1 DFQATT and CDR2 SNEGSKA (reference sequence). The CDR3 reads CRGLRGTPTEAFF. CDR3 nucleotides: TGCAGAGGTCTCCGGGGCACCCCGACTGAAGCTTTCTTT.

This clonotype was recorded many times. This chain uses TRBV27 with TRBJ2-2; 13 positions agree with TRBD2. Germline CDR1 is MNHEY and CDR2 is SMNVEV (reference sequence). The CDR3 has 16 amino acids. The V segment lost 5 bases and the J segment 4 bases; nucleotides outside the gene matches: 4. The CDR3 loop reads CASSPRLAGGTGELFF. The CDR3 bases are TGTGCCAGCAGTCCCCGACTAGCGGGAGGCACCGGGGAGCTGTTTTTT.

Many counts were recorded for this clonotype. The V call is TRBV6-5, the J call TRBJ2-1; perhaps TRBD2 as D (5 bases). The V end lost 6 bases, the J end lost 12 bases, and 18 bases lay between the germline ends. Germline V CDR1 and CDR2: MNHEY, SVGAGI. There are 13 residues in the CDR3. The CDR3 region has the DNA TGTGCCAGCAGCGGGTTAGCGCGCATAGGGCAGTTCTTC. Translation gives CASSGLARIGQFF.

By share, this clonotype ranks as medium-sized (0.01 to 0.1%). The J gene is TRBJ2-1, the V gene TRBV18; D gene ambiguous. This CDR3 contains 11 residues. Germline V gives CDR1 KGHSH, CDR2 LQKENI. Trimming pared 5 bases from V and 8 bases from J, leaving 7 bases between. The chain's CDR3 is CASSGEYEQFF. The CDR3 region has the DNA TGTGCCAGCTCAGGGGAATATGAGCAGTTCTTC.

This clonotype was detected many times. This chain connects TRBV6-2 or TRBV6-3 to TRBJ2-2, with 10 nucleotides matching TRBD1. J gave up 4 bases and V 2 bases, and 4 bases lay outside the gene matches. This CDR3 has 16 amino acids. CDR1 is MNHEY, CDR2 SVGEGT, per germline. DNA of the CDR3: TGTGCCAGCAGTTACGCCGGGACAGGGGTCACCGGGGAGCTGTTTTTT. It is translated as CASSYAGTGVTGELFF.

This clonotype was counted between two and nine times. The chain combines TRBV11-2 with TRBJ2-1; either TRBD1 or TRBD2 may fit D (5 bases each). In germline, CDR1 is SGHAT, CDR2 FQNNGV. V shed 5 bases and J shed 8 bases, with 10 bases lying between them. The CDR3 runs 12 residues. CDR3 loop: CASSRGTYEQFF. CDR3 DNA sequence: TGTGCCAGCAGCCGAGGGACGTATGAGCAGTTCTTC.

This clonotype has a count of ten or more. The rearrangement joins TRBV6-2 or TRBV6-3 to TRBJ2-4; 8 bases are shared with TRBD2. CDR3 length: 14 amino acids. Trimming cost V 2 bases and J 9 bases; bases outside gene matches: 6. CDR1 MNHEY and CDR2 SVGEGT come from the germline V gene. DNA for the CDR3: TGTGCCAGCAGTTACGGGACTAGTATGGGCATTCAGTACTTC. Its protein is CASSYGTSMGIQYF.

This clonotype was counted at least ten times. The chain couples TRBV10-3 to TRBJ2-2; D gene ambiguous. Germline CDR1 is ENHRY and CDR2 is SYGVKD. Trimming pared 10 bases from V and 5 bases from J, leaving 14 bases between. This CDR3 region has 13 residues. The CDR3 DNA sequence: TGTGCCAGCTCGGGCGGATGGACCGGGGAGCTGTTTTTT. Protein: CASSGGWTGELFF.